This record covers a single TCR beta chain. The clone's antigen remains unknown. No much larger clonotype is one base removed from it; base qualities were not supplied. The CDR3 spans 16 residues, from the cysteine through the phenylalanine. Only the CDR3 region is kept as DNA, spanning 48 bases read in frame from base 1. For this chain, trimming is 6 bases at the V end and 1 base at the J end, and the number of junction bases without a gene match is 9. As encoded in the germline V gene, CDR1 is MNHNS while CDR2 is SASEGT. Library generation was performed with 5' RACE. Sequenced using an Illumina HiSeq 2500. The second PCR ran for roughly 7 to 12 cycles and used a J-beta primer mix along with a sample-barcoded 5' primer. A unique molecular identifier was introduced onto each TCR beta cDNA molecule by a template-switch 5' adaptor carrying 12 random nucleotides. Each sample yielded at least 2.5 million CDR3-containing paired-end reads. First-strand cDNA was synthesized from all RNA with the Mint cDNA synthesis kit, primed by a TRBC-specific oligonucleotide. Following uracil-DNA glycosylase treatment, all cDNA underwent a first 18-cycle PCR with the universal primers M1SS and BC2_uni_R. The original pipeline was this. Normalization of each sample was performed by random selection of 1 million high-quality reads, each carrying a distinct molecular identifier. Instead of being binned into consensus sequences, reads that shared molecular identifiers were thrown out. CDR3 identification, clonotype clustering and error correction used MiTCR with a Q25 quality threshold and the strictest error-elimination algorithm. A nonparametric unseen species model using Euler transformation provided a lower-bound estimate of total TCR beta diversity. TCRdb trimmed public reads at Q25 via fastp, called clones via MiXCR and kept in-frame beta chains. CDR3 protein duplicates are merged, each entry listing the most common genes and DNA. The V and J calls were not made by the authors but by TCRdb's processing. The sample table holds 1.5 million to 2 million distinct CDR3 sequences, of which roughly 32% were seen once. The ten largest clones capture 10% to 12% of the sample.

This sample is part of a study of blood T cells in healthy people across ages (dated by TCRdb to the mid-2010s). In the study overall: Template switching captured roughly one uniquely barcoded TCR beta cDNA molecule per two T cells in model experiments. To track age-related changes in TCR beta repertoire diversity, the study relied on deep sequencing normalized with unique cDNA molecular identifiers. The donors were divided into four age groups: young (average about 15 years), middle-aged (around 41), aged (62) and long-lived (82). Donors of different ages were randomly distributed across sequencing lanes to avoid experimental bias. The study analyzed two additional independent replicas of 1 million unique cDNA reads from the same blood draw for two donors, one aged 18 to 30 and one aged 80 or older.

Systemically healthy Caucasian individuals from Russia, 35 to 50 in total and aged roughly 6 to 100 years, were included as donors. Around 10 milliliters of peripheral blood were collected from each donor into EDTA-treated Vacutainer tubes. Ficoll-Paque density-gradient centrifugation was used to isolate PBMCs, with at least 6.5 million per sample. Total RNA, at least 6 micrograms per sample, was extracted from PBMCs with Trizol reagent. Naive CD45RAhigh/CD27high T cell percentages were measured by flow cytometry on a PBMC aliquot from every donor. What the research found in general, with its limitations: Observed TCR beta diversity correlated strongly with the percentage of naive T cells measured by flow cytometry. Compared with the aged group, the long-lived group had more naive CD4+ T cells, fewer expanded clones and increased TCR diversity, a pattern suggesting age selection. Estimates of total diversity based on one million sequenced T cells were considered lower bounds and underestimates. Because the CMV infection status of the donors was unknown, age-related changes in expanded clonotypes may potentially have been confounded. Because profiling used bulk unsorted PBMCs, naive and antigen-experienced compartments could not be compared conclusively. As age increased, observed TCR beta diversity per million T cells dropped in a roughly linear way, and a significant reduction was already evident by age 40.

This sequence was found in a woman aged 25 to 39 in good health. The rearranged chain carries TRBV6-1 and TRBJ2-7, with 10 bases in between that match TRBD2. The sample taken for sequencing was blood. In nucleotides, the sequence is TGTGCCAGCAGCGGGGTACTAGCGGGATGGTCCTACGAGCAGTACTTC. This codes for CASSGVLAGWSYEQYF.